This T cell receptor (beta chain) emerged from a study of post-analysis software for immune sequencing data. Study-wide findings and caveats: In multiple sclerosis, normalized Chao1 diversity was significantly below that of controls. Patients carried several TRBV segments more frequently than controls did, and TRBV5-6, TRBV5-1 and TRBV20-1 were among them.

Carried by the TCR beta cDNA libraries were unique molecular identifiers. The authors obtained roughly 0.5 million cDNA molecules from approximately 0.91 to 9.4 million T cells. Each CDR3 protein is one row after TCRdb ran MiXCR on the PCR reads. The sample records 250,000 to 300,000 distinct CDR3 sequences, roughly a third being singletons. Germline assignment: CDR1 SGHTA and CDR2 FQGNSA. This CDR3 has 13 amino acids. With 2 bases removed from V and 1 base from J, the gap between germline ends came to 4 bases. To note about this clonotype: Its antigen is unidentified. A much larger clone differs by one base, so this may be a read error.

The TCR was taken from a girl under 18 with multiple sclerosis. V gene TRBV7-2 combines with J gene TRBJ2-3; D is ambiguous. Sequencing was done on a sample of blood. CDR3 sequence: CASSLIGTDTQYF. The CDR3 DNA reads TGTGCCAGCAGCTTAATAGGCACAGATACGCAGTATTTT. Full variable domain (rest looked up from reference TRBV7-2 and TRBJ2-3): GAGVSQSPSNKVTEKGKDVELRCDPISGHTALYWYRQSLGQGLEFLIYFQGNSAPDKSGLPSDRFSAERTGGSVSTLTIQRTQQEDSAVYLCASSLIGTDTQYFGPGTRLTVL.